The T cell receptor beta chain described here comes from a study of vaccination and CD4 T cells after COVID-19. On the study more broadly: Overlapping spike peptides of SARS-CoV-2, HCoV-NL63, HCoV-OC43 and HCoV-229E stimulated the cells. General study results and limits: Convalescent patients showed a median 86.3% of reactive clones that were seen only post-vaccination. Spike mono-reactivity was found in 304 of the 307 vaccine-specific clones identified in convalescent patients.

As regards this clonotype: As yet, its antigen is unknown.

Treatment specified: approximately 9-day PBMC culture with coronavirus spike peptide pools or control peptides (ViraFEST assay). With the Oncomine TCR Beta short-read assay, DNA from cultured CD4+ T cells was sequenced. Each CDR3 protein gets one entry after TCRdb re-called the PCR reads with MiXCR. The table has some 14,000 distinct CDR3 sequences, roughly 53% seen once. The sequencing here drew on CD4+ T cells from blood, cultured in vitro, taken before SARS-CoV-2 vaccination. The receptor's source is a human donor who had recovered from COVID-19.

CDR3 loop: CASSLGHKGFSAGVVSYNEQFF. DNA for the CDR3: TGTGCCAGCAGCTTAGGTCATAAGGGTTTCTCAGCGGGAGTAGTCTCCTACAATGAGCAGTTCTTC. The V call is TRBV7-9, the J call TRBJ2-1, with 8 bases identical to TRBD2. In germline, CDR1 is SEHNR, CDR2 FQNEAQ (reference sequence). CDR3 size: 22 residues. The ends lost 1 base at V and 0 bases at J; junction bases unmatched: 20. The full variable domain, completed using reference TRBV7-9 and TRBJ2-1, is DTGVSQNPRHKITKRGQNVTFRCDPISEHNRLYWYRQTLGQGPEFLTYFQNEAQLEKSRLLSDRFSAERPKGSFSTLEIQRTEQGDSAMYLCASSLGHKGFSAGVVSYNEQFFGPGTRLTVL.